This T cell receptor (beta chain) was found in a study of blood T cell repertoires in COVID-19. The wider study: Italy, Spain and the United States were the sources of the convalescent and acute COVID-19 samples.

Germline CDR1 SGHRS, CDR2 YFSETQ. Trimming shortened V by 0 bases and J by 3 bases, and 6 bases separated the two germline ends. The CDR3 covers 14 residues. In terms of age and location, participants ranged from about 18 to 95 years and lived in about two dozen US areas. Two negative PCRs, clearance, or symptom resolution were required of recovered Cohort 3 donors. In the original workflow: Reference gene primers were amplified, and this amplification served to estimate nucleated cell counts. TCRdb's table, derived via immunoSEQ multiplex PCR, lists solely in-frame clones and lacks some. Clone size and the V and J calls come from that table; the DNA yielded D and trimming. The table records approximately 300,000 clones, roughly 87% of them present only once.

The sequencing sample was made of PBMCs or T cells enriched from blood (not recorded which). The V call is TRBV5-1, the J call TRBJ2-2; D gene unclear. This sequence originates from a woman aged 25 to 39 who had recovered from COVID-19. CDR3 nucleotide sequence: TGCGCCAGCAGCTTGGCTCCGGACACCGGGGAGCTGTTTTTT. Amino acids: CASSLAPDTGELFF.